This T cell receptor beta chain was found in a study of response to subunit inactivated influenza vaccine. In the case of this clonotype: Its antigen is currently unknown.

TCRdb ran MiXCR on the RT-PCR reads and lists one entry per CDR3 protein. The sample lists a few hundred thousand distinct CDR3 sequences, less than 15% occurring once. Overall study findings and caveats: After each seasonal influenza vaccination, few new T cells are recruited, the authors suggested.

The CDR3 is 18 residues long. J gave up 2 bases and V 3 bases, and 9 bases lay outside the gene matches. Germline V gene lookup returns CDR1 SGDLS and CDR2 YYNGEE. The chain recombines TRBV9 with TRBJ2-3; TRBD2 agrees at 13 bases. The sample was PBMCs from blood, taken 11 to 12 days after vaccination. The TCR sequence derives from a man in his fifties or sixties who received an inactivated influenza vaccine. In DNA, the CDR3 is TGTGCCAGCAGCGCCCCTCAGGGACTAGCGGGGCTCACAGATACGCAGTATTTT. It translates to CASSAPQGLAGLTDTQYF. Supplemented by reference TRBV9 and TRBJ2-3, the full variable domain reads DSGVTQTPKHLITATGQRVTLRCSPRSGDLSVYWYQQSLDQGLQFLIQYYNGEERAKGNILERFSAQQFPDLHSELNLSSLELGDSALYFCASSAPQGLAGLTDTQYFGPGTRLTVL.